The present T cell receptor beta chain was sequenced within a study of cytotoxic CD8 clonotypes in ibrutinib-treated CLL. CDR1 MNHEY and CDR2 SVGAGI come from the germline V gene. This CDR3 spans 15 amino acids. V was clipped by 6 bases and J by 6 bases; unmatched bases: 9. This clone showed up just once. About 1.8 micrograms of genomic DNA came from cryopreserved PBMCs for TCR beta libraries. Only in-frame clones appear in the TCRdb table, and some are missing; sequencing was by immunoSEQ multiplex PCR. This sample has 200,000 to 250,000 clones, with 70% found just once. The specimen was PBMCs, collected after 24 months of ibrutinib treatment. The V and J genes are TRBV6-5 and TRBJ2-1, with TRBD1 identical over 9 bases. The sequence came from a human donor with chronic lymphocytic leukemia. CDR3 protein: CASSQTGGVGNEQFF. The CDR3 DNA is TGTGCCAGCAGCCAAACAGGGGGCGTTGGCAATGAGCAGTTCTTC.